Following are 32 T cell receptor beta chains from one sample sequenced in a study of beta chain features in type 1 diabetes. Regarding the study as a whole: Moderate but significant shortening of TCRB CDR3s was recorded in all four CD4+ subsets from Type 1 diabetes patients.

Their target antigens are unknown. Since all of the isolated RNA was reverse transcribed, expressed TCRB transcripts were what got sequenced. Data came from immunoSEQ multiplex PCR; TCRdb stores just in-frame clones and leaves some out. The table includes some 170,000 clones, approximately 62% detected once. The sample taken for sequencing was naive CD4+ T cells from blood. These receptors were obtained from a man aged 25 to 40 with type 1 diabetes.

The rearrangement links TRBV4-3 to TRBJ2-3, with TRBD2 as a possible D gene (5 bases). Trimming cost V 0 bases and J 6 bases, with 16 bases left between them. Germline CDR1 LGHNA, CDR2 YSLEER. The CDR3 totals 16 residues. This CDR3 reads CASSQDRRYGEDTQYF. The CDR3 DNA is TGCGCCAGCAGCCAAGATCGTCGCTACGGGGAGGATACGCAGTATTTT.

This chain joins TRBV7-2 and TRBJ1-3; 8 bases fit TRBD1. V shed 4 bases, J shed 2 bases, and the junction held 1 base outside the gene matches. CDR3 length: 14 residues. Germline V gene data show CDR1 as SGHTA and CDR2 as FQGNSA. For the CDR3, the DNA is TGTGCCAGCAGCTCACAGGGGGCTGGAAACACCATATATTTT. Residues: CASSSQGAGNTIYF.

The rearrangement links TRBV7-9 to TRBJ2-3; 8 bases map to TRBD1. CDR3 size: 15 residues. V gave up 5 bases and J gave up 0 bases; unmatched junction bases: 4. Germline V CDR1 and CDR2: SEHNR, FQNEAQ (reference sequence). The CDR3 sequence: CASSTRTGSTDTQYF. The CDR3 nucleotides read TGTGCCAGCAGCACAAGGACAGGGAGCACAGATACGCAGTATTTT.

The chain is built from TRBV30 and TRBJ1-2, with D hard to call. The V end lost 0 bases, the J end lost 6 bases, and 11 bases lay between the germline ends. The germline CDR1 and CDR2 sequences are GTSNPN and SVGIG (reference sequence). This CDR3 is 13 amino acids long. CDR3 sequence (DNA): TGTGCCTGGAGTGTAATACGGACCCATGGCTACACCTTC. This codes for CAWSVIRTHGYTF.

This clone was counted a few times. Here the CDR3 DNA reads TGCGCCAGCAGCTACGGAGACCGCTCCTACGAGCAGTACTTC. Translating it yields CASSYGDRSYEQYF. The chain links TRBV4-3 to TRBJ2-7; D not resolved. The germline V and J ends were trimmed by 5 bases and 0 bases, with 11 bases remaining between them. The length of the CDR3 is 14 residues. CDR1 is LGHNA, CDR2 YSLEER, per germline.

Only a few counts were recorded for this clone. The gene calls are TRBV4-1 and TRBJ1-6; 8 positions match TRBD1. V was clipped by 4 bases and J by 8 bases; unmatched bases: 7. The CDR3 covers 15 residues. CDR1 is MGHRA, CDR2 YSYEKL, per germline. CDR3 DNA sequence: TGCGCCAGCAGCCCAGAGGACAGGGAGTATTCACCCCTCCACTTT. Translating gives CASSPEDREYSPLHF.

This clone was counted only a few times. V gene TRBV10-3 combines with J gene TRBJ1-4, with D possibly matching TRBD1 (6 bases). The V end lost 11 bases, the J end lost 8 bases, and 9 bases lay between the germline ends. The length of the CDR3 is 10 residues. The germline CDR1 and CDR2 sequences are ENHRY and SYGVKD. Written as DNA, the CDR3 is TGTGCCCCAGGGGAGGAAAAACTGTTTTTT. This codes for CAPGEEKLFF.

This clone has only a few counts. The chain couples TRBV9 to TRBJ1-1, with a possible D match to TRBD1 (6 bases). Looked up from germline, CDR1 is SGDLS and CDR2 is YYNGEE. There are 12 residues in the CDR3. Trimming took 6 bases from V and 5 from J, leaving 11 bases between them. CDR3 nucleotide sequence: TGTGCCAGCAAGGGGGTTTGGACTGAAGCTTTCTTT. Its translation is CASKGVWTEAFF.

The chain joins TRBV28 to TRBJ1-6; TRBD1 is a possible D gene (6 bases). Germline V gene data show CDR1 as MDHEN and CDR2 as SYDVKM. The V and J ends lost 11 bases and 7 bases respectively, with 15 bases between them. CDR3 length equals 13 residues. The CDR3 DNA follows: TGTGCCTGGACAGAAAAGTTCAATTCACCCCTCCACTTT. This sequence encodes CAWTEKFNSPLHF.

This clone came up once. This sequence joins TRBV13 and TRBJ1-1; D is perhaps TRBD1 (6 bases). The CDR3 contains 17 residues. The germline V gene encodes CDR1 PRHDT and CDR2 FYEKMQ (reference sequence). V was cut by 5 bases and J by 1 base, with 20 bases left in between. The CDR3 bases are TGTGCCAGCAGCCACCCCCGGGGGGGGCCTGGGAACACTGAAGCTTTCTTT. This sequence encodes CASSHPRGGPGNTEAFF.

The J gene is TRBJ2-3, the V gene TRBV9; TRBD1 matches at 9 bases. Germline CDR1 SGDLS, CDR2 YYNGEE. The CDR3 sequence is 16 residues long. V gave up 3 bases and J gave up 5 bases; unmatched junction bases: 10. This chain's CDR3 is CASSAATGGPGDTQYF. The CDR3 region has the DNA TGTGCCAGCAGCGCGGCGACAGGGGGTCCAGGAGATACGCAGTATTTT.

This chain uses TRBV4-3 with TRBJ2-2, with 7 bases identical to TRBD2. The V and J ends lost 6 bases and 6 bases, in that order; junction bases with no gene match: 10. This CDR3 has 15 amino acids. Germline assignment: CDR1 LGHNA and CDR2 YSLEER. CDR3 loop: CASRSLAASPGELFF. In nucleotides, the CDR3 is TGCGCCAGCAGATCGCTAGCGGCCTCCCCCGGGGAGCTGTTTTTT.

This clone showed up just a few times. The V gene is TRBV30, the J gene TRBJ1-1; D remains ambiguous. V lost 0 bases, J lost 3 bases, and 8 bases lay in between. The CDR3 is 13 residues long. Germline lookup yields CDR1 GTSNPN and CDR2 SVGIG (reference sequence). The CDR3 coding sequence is TGTGCCTGGAGTGTAGAGGATTACACTGAAGCTTTCTTT. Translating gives CAWSVEDYTEAFF.

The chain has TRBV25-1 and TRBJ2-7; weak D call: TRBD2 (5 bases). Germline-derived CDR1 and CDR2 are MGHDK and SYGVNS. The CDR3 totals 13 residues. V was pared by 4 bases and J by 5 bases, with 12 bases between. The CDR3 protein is CASSVSRGHEQYF. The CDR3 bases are TGTGCCAGCAGTGTGTCCCGAGGGCACGAGCAGTACTTC.

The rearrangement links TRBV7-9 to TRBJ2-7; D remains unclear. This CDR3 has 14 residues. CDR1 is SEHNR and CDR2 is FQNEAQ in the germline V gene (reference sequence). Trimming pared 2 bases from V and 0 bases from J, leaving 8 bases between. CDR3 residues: CASSLSASSYEQYF. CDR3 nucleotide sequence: TGTGCCAGCAGCTTATCGGCCAGCTCCTACGAGCAGTACTTC.

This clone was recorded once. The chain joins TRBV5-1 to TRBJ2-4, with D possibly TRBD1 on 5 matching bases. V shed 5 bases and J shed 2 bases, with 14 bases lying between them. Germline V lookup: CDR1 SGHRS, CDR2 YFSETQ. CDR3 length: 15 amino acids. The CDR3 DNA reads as TGCGCCAGCAGTGGCAGGGCTGGGACCAAAAACATTCAGTACTTC. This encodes CASSGRAGTKNIQYF.

The CDR3 reads CASRGESNTEAFF. DNA for the CDR3: TGTGCCAGCAGGGGGGAGTCAAACACTGAAGCTTTCTTT. The gene calls are TRBV25-1 and TRBJ1-1, with D possibly matching TRBD1 (5 bases). The CDR3 contains 13 residues. V lost 6 bases and J lost 2, with 10 bases in between. Germline-derived CDR1 and CDR2 are MGHDK and SYGVNS.

The CDR3: CASSSRGDRKQETQYF. DNA of the CDR3: TGTGCCAGCAGTTCCCGTGGGGACCGAAAACAAGAGACCCAGTACTTC. V and J are TRBV28 and TRBJ2-5; D could derive from TRBD1 or TRBD2 (5 bases each). Germline values: CDR1 MDHEN, CDR2 SYDVKM. V lost 4 bases and J 2 bases, leaving 17 bases between the germline ends. The length of the CDR3 is 16 residues.

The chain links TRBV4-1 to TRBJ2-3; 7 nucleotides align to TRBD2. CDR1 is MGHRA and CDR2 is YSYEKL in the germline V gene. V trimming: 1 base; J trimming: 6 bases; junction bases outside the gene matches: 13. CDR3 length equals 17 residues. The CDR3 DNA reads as TGCGCCAGCAGCCAAGTGCGGGGTAGCGGGTCTGAGGATACGCAGTATTTT. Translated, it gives CASSQVRGSGSEDTQYF.

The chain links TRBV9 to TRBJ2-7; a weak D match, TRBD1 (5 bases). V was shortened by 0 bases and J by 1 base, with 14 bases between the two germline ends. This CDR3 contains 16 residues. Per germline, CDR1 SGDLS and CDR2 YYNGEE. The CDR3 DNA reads TGTGCCAGCAGCGTAGGGCCCGACAGCCAATCCTACGAGCAGTACTTC. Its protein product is CASSVGPDSQSYEQYF.

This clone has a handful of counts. CDR3: CASSLGGPSGGQETQYF. CDR3 nucleotides: TGTGCCAGCAGCTTAGGAGGGCCTAGCGGGGGCCAAGAGACCCAGTACTTC. The chain combines TRBV7-2 with TRBJ2-5; 10 nucleotides match TRBD2. Trimming cost V 1 base and J 1 base; bases outside gene matches: 6. Germline V gene lookup returns CDR1 SGHTA and CDR2 FQGNSA. This CDR3 contains 17 residues.

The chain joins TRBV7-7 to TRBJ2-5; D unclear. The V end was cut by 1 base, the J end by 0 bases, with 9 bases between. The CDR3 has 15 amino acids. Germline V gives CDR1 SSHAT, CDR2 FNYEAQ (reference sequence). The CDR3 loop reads CASSLGAADQETQYF. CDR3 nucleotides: TGTGCCAGCAGCTTAGGGGCAGCAGACCAAGAGACCCAGTACTTC.

This CDR3 is CASSLGGSSSYEQYF. CDR3 DNA sequence: TGTGCCAGCAGTTTAGGGGGTTCAAGTTCCTACGAGCAGTACTTC. The chain couples TRBV28 to TRBJ2-7, with D tentatively TRBD1 or TRBD2 (5 bases each). Trimming stripped 2 bases from V and 1 base from J, with 12 bases between. Looked up from germline, CDR1 is MDHEN and CDR2 is SYDVKM. This CDR3 region has 15 residues.

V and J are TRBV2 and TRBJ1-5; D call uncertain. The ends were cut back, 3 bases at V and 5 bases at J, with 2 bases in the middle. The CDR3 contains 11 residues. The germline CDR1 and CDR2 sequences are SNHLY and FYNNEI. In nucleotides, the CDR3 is TGTGCCAGCAGTGAGGATCAGCCCCAGCATTTT. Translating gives CASSEDQPQHF.

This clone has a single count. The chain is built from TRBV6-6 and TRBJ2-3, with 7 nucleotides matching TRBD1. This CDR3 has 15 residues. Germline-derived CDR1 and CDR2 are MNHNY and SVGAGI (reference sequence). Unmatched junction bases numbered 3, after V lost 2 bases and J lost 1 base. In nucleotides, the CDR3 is TGTGCCAGCAGTTACGACAGGGTCGGCACAGATACGCAGTATTTT. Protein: CASSYDRVGTDTQYF.

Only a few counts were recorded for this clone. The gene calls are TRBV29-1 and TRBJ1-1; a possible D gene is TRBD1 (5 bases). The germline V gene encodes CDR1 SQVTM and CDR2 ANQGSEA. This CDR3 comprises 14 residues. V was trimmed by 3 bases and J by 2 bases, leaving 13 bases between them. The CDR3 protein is CSVEADRPNTEAFF. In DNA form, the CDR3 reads TGCAGCGTTGAGGCAGACAGACCCAACACTGAAGCTTTCTTT.

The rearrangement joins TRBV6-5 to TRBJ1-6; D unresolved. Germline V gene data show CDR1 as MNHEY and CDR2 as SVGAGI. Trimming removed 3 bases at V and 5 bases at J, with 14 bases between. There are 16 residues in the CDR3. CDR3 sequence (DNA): TGTGCCAGCAGTTATCGAGGTCTCCTTCATAATTCACCCCTCCACTTT. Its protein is CASSYRGLLHNSPLHF.

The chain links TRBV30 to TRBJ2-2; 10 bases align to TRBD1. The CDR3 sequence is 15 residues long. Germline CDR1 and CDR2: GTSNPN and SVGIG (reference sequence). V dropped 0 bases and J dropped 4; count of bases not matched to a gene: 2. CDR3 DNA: TGTGCCTGGAGTGTATGGACAGGGGGCACCGGGGAGCTGTTTTTT. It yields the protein CAWSVWTGGTGELFF.

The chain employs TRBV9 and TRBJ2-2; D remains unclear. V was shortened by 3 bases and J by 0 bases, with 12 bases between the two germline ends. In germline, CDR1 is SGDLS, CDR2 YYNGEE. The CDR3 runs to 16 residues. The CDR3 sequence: CASSARVTANTGELFF. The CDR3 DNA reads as TGTGCCAGCAGCGCCCGCGTAACAGCGAACACCGGGGAGCTGTTTTTT.

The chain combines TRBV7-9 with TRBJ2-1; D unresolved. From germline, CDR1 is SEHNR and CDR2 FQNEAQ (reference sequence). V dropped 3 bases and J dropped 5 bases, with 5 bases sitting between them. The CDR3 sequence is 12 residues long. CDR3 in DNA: TGTGCCAGCAGCTTCACCGACAATGAGCAGTTCTTC. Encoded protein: CASSFTDNEQFF.

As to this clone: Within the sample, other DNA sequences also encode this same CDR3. CDR3 region: CASSVGEETQYF. CDR3 coding DNA: TGTGCCAGCAGCGTAGGAGAGGAGACCCAGTACTTC. The V call is TRBV9, the J call TRBJ2-5; D unresolved. There are 12 residues in the CDR3. V was pared by 0 bases and J by 5 bases, with 5 bases between. In germline, CDR1 is SGDLS, CDR2 YYNGEE.

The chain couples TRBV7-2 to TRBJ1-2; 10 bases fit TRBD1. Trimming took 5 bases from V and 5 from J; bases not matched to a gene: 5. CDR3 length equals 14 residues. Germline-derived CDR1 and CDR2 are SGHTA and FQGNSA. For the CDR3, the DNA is TGTGCCAGCAGCCTAGGACAGGGGGTTTATGGCTACACCTTC. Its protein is CASSLGQGVYGYTF.